This passage covers 6 T cell receptor beta chains from one sample sequenced in a study of blood T cells in healthy people across ages. Then a second PCR, running roughly 7 to 11 cycles, was carried out with a sample-barcoded 5' primer and a J-beta primer mix. Via MiXCR, TCRdb re-called the 5' RACE reads, giving one row per CDR3 protein. The sample records about 1,000,000 distinct CDR3 sequences, 40% to 55% being singletons. The sample comprised blood. The receptors were sampled from a woman aged 55-70 years in good health.

The chain uses TRBV11-3 and TRBJ2-7; the match to TRBD1 covers 8 bases. The CDR3 extends over 16 amino acids. Germline V gene lookup returns CDR1 SGHNT and CDR2 YENEEA. With 5 bases clipped from V and 0 bases from J, the junction kept 9 bases outside the gene matches. Here the CDR3 DNA reads TGTGCCAGCAGCCGGACGACAGGGGCGGACTCCTACGAGCAGTACTTC. This sequence encodes CASSRTTGADSYEQYF. Filled out from reference TRBV11-3 and TRBJ2-7, the complete variable domain reads EAGVVQSPRYKIIEKKQPVAFWCNPISGHNTLYWYLQNLGQGPELLIRYENEEAVDDSQLPKDRFSAERLKGVDSTLKIQPAELGDSAVYLCASSRTTGADSYEQYFGPGTRLTVT.

CDR3 nucleotides: TGTGCCAGCAGCCGGGGGGAGGGAAATGAGCAGTTCTTC. Its translation: CASSRGEGNEQFF. This chain joins TRBV3-1 and TRBJ2-1, with 7 nucleotides matching TRBD2. Germline V gives CDR1 LGHDT, CDR2 YNNKEL (reference sequence). Unmatched junction bases numbered 4, after V lost 4 bases and J lost 7 bases. There are 13 residues in the CDR3.

This chain joins TRBV2 and TRBJ1-5; no clear D. CDR3 length: 14 residues. Per the germline V gene, CDR1 is SNHLY and CDR2 is FYNNEI. Trimming removed 6 bases at V and 3 bases at J, with 12 bases between. This CDR3 reads CASSEDLNNQPQHF. CDR3 bases: TGTGCCAGCAGCGAGGACTTAAACAATCAGCCCCAGCATTTT.

The rearrangement joins TRBV5-1 to TRBJ2-7; TRBD1 matches at 7 bases. The germline V gene encodes CDR1 SGHRS and CDR2 YFSETQ. This CDR3 is 15 amino acids long. J lost 3 bases, V lost 0 bases, and 6 bases had no gene match. The CDR3 region has the DNA TGCGCCAGCAGCTTGGGACAGGGTGAGCTCTACGAGCAGTACTTC. Protein sequence: CASSLGQGELYEQYF.

This clonotype was observed a handful of times. An end of the junction differs from the germline gene, which may be a read error. This chain links TRBV11-2 with TRBJ2-7; D is undetermined. CDR3 length: 14 residues. From germline, CDR1 is SGHAT and CDR2 FQNNGV. The CDR3 bases are TGTGCCACCAGAGTTGTGGGTAGTTCCTCCGAGCAGTACTTC. It specifies CATRVVGSSSEQYF.

This chain links TRBV3-1 with TRBJ2-5, with 12 positions matching TRBD2. This CDR3 spans 17 amino acids. V shed 0 bases, J shed 11 bases, and the junction held 13 bases outside the gene matches. Germline CDR1 LGHDT, CDR2 YNNKEL (reference sequence). The CDR3 DNA sequence: TGTGCCAGCAGCCAAGATCTAGCGGGAGGGCCTTCCAATGAGCAGTACTTC. Translation gives CASSQDLAGGPSNEQYF.